This is a list of T cell receptor beta chains from one sample in a study of CD8+ T cells in alopecia areata. Measured with immunoSEQ multiplex PCR; TCRdb has only the in-frame clones, and not every one. The data show about 37,000 clones, under 65% seen once. The sample comprised CD4+ Tregs sorted from blood. Receptors originate from a human donor with alopecia areata. Both conserved end residues are part of each CDR3. D genes are given only for firm matches. Not all rows give a size; the values are once, few, many and, for expanded clones, a class.

size: .
D: TRBD2
V: TRBV11-2
J: TRBJ2-5
CDR3: CASSGLAGQETQYF
DNA: TGTGCCAGCAGCGGGCTAGCGGGACAAGAGACCCAGTACTTC

size: few
D: .
V: TRBV7-2
J: TRBJ2-2
CDR3: CASSRRNTGELFF
DNA: TGTGCCAGCAGCCGAAGGAACACCGGGGAGCTGTTTTTT

size: few
D: TRBD1
V: TRBV7-9
J: TRBJ1-1
CDR3: CASSLARGRQGSGGTFF
DNA: TGTGCCAGCAGCTTAGCACGTGGGAGACAGGGATCTGGGGGAACTTTCTTT

size: .
D: .
V: TRBV7-3
J: TRBJ1-2
CDR3: CASSLGGFTNYGYTF
DNA: TGTGCCAGCAGCTTAGGGGGATTTACTAACTATGGCTACACCTTC

size: .
D: .
V: TRBV4-3
J: TRBJ1-2
CDR3: CASSQVGKAGYTF
DNA: TGCGCCAGCAGCCAAGTCGGCAAGGCTGGCTACACCTTC

size: once
D: .
V: TRBV20-1
J: TRBJ1-1
CDR3: CSGGLNTEAFF
DNA: TGCAGTGGAGGGTTGAACACTGAAGCTTTCTTT

size: .
D: .
V: TRBV7-8
J: TRBJ2-7
CDR3: CASSFNRDYEQYF
DNA: TGTGCCAGCAGCTTCAATAGGGACTACGAGCAGTACTTC

size: .
D: .
V: TRBV28
J: TRBJ2-1
CDR3: CASSRAGTNEQFF
DNA: TGTGCCAGCAGCCGAGCCGGGACAAATGAGCAGTTCTTC

size: .
D: .
V: TRBV20-1
J: TRBJ1-1
CDR3: CSASNELGAFF
DNA: TGCAGTGCTAGTAACGAACTGGGAGCTTTCTTT

size: .
D: TRBD1
V: TRBV5-1
J: TRBJ1-2
CDR3: CASSEASGTGRYGYTF
DNA: TGCGCCAGCAGCGAAGCTTCCGGGACAGGACGCTATGGCTACACCTTC

size: .
D: .
V: TRBV5-1
J: TRBJ1-2
CDR3: CASSSGRGGYTF
DNA: TGCGCCAGCAGTTCCGGCCGGGGTGGCTACACCTTC

size: once
D: .
V: TRBV4-3
J: TRBJ2-1
CDR3: CASSQYRGELPGEQFF
DNA: TGCGCCAGCAGCCAATATCGCGGGGAACTCCCTGGGGAGCAGTTCTTC

size: .
D: TRBD2
V: TRBV18
J: TRBJ2-7
CDR3: CASSPRLAGTIYEQYF
DNA: TGTGCCAGCTCACCACGCCTAGCGGGAACGATCTACGAGCAGTACTTC

size: few
D: .
V: TRBV7-2
J: TRBJ2-3
CDR3: CASSHSGPETDTQYF
DNA: TGTGCCAGCAGCCATTCGGGACCAGAGACAGATACGCAGTATTTT

size: few
D: .
V: TRBV5-1
J: TRBJ2-5
CDR3: CASSLDSPGPLYF
DNA: TGCGCCAGCAGCTTGGATAGTCCGGGACCACTGTACTTC

size: .
D: .
V: TRBV29-1
J: TRBJ1-5
CDR3: CSVGSVGQPQHF
DNA: TGCAGCGTTGGGAGTGTTGGTCAGCCCCAGCATTTT

size: .
D: .
V: TRBV9
J: TRBJ1-6
CDR3: CASSVTNNSPLHF
DNA: TGTGCCAGCAGCGTGACAAATAATTCACCCCTCCACTTT

size: .
D: .
V: TRBV19
J: TRBJ1-2
CDR3: CASTPLMGQSYGYTF
DNA: TGTGCCAGTACCCCCTTAATGGGACAAAGCTATGGCTACACCTTC

size: medium-sized
D: TRBD1
V: TRBV28
J: TRBJ1-2
CDR3: CASSSPFGQDRGGYTF
DNA: TGTGCCAGCAGTTCCCCCTTCGGACAGGACCGCGGGGGCTACACCTTC

size: .
D: .
V: TRBV28
J: TRBJ1-2
CDR3: CASSPQGSVAYGYTF
DNA: TGTGCCAGCAGTCCCCAGGGGAGTGTGGCGTATGGCTACACCTTC

size: .
D: TRBD2
V: TRBV10-3
J: TRBJ2-1
CDR3: CAIASGSNEQFF
DNA: TGTGCCATAGCTAGCGGGAGCAATGAGCAGTTCTTC

size: .
D: .
V: TRBV5-1
J: TRBJ1-1
CDR3: CASSLGPTMNTEAFF
DNA: TGCGCCAGCAGCTTGGGTCCTACGATGAACACTGAAGCTTTCTTT

size: few
D: TRBD2
V: TRBV29-1
J: TRBJ2-7
CDR3: CSVGREGEQYF
DNA: TGCAGCGTTGGCAGGGAGGGCGAGCAGTACTTC

size: .
D: .
V: TRBV6-5
J: TRBJ1-3
CDR3: CASTLDSGSGNTIYF
DNA: TGTGCCAGCACCCTGGACAGTGGCTCTGGAAACACCATATATTTT

size: few
D: .
V: TRBV19
J: TRBJ2-4
CDR3: CASSARGDLAKNIQYF
DNA: TGTGCCAGTAGTGCCCGGGGAGACTTAGCCAAAAACATTCAGTACTTC

size: .
D: .
V: TRBV7-9
J: TRBJ1-4
CDR3: CASSLTGVKLFF
DNA: TGTGCCAGCAGCTTAACGGGGGTAAAACTGTTTTTT

size: few
D: TRBD1
V: TRBV7-2
J: TRBJ2-3
CDR3: CASSIQGASDTQYF
DNA: TGTGCCAGCAGCATACAGGGGGCGTCGGATACGCAGTATTTT

size: few
D: TRBD1
V: TRBV10-3
J: TRBJ2-7
CDR3: CAIQGQGVEQYF
DNA: TGTGCCATCCAGGGACAGGGCGTCGAGCAGTACTTC

size: .
D: .
V: TRBV6-6
J: TRBJ2-3
CDR3: CASCRLTGTDTQYF
DNA: TGTGCCAGCTGCAGGTTAACGGGCACAGATACGCAGTATTTT

size: .
D: .
V: TRBV7-2
J: TRBJ2-4
CDR3: CASSPRPSGLAKNIQYF
DNA: TGTGCCAGCAGCCCACGCCCGAGCGGACTAGCCAAAAACATTCAGTACTTC

size: .
D: .
V: TRBV30
J: TRBJ2-1
CDR3: CAWGNYNEQFF
DNA: TGTGCCTGGGGGAACTACAATGAGCAGTTCTTC